This TCR beta chain was retrieved from a study of early stage breast cancer tumors. Study-level background: Average read coverage per sample was 9.5 to 10-fold.

Assay: immunoSEQ multiplex PCR; the TCRdb copy retains only in-frame clones and omits some. This sample has 69,000 or so clones, with about 85% found just once. Germline CDR1 is SGHRS and CDR2 is YFSETQ. The CDR3 consists of 17 residues. V lost 1 base, J lost 9 bases, and 23 bases lay in between. J is TRBJ2-1 and V is TRBV5-1; D may be TRBD2 (6 bases). The sequence was obtained from a person in their 40s with breast cancer. Sequences were obtained from blood. As DNA, the CDR3 is TGCGCCAGCAGCTTGCGCTCGGGAGAGATAACAAGGGGTGAGCAGTTCTTC. The encoded protein is CASSLRSGEITRGEQFF.